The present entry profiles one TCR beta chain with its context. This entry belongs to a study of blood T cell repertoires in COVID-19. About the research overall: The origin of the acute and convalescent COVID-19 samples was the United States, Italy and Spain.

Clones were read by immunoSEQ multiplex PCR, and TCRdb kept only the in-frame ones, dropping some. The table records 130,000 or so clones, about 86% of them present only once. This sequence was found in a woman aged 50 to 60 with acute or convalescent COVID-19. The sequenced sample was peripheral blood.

Here the CDR3 reads CAISELGGGRTDTQYF. The DNA for the CDR3 is TGTGCCATCAGTGAATTAGGGGGGGGGCGCACAGATACGCAGTATTTT. This sequence joins TRBV10-3 and TRBJ2-3; the D gene is possibly TRBD2 (7 bases). V shed 3 bases and J shed 1 base, with 14 bases lying between them. The CDR3 runs 16 residues. The V gene's germline CDR1 is ENHRY and CDR2 SYGVKD.